This TCR beta chain emerged from a study of blood T cell repertoires in COVID-19. The CDR3 runs to 14 residues. Trimming shortened V by 0 bases and J by 3 bases, and 9 bases separated the two germline ends. The V gene's germline CDR1 is SGDLS and CDR2 YYNGEE. Repertoires were generated with immunoSEQ multiplex PCR, while TCRdb's copy carries only in-frame clones and drops some. The sample consists of over 60,000 clones, roughly nine tenths of them appearing once. The rearrangement uses TRBV9 and TRBJ1-1; TRBD1 is a possible D gene (6 bases). The sequence came from a man in his 60s with acute or convalescent COVID-19. The sample comprised peripheral blood. DNA of the CDR3: TGTGCCAGCAGCGTAGGAGGGGGTCACACTGAAGCTTTCTTT. The encoded protein is CASSVGGGHTEAFF.